This record concerns one T cell receptor (beta chain) sequence. The antigen it binds to is not known. The sample holds no much larger clone one base away, and base qualities are not on file. This entry comes from a study of cytomegalovirus exposure and HLA in healthy donors (dated by TCRdb to 2016 to 2017). As for the study more broadly: According to an earlier analysis of several hundred of the donors, 200 million or so T cells yielded 95 million to 140 million unique TCR beta sequences and about 300 Gb of sequence data. Approximately 300 gigabases of sequencing data and 91 million or so unique TCR sequences made up an early release that covered over 550 HLA-typed donors. Of the roughly 400 genotyped donors, roughly 76% were placed in the genetic ancestry cluster associated with self-reported Caucasian donors. The study was designed to test whether signatures of past pathogen exposure could be identified by cataloging public T cell receptors. Using immunosequencing, the study profiled T cell repertoires from 666 subjects and related those repertoires to cytomegalovirus serostatus. A separate validation cohort of approximately 130 different subjects was used in addition to the approximately 700-subject first cohort. To predict cytomegalovirus infection status, the study combined high-throughput TCR immunosequencing, statistical association of individual TCRs with disease status, and machine learning. A later analysis re-examined previously published TCR beta repertoires from 500 to 700 donors and added high-resolution HLA genotyping to investigate patterns of TCR occurrence. Rather than using new phenotypic data, the later analysis identified candidate immune exposures from TCR beta sequences and from how often those sequences occurred across donors. In an earlier analysis of a few hundred of the donors, high-throughput TCR beta sequencing was used to judge whether each TCR beta V gene segment behaved as functional or pseudogenic. Alongside the repertoire data, information on donor age, sex, ethnicity and CMV serostatus was compiled. A later genetic analysis took genome-wide SNP genotypes for about three fifths of the 666 donors and used that subset as a discovery cohort. Every repertoire in the discovery cohort had been generated on one and the same sequencing platform. Class I and class II HLA loci were covered by the typing at four-digit resolution. The number of typed donors differed by locus: about 629-640 for A, B, C, DRB1 and DQB1; some 540 for DQA1; 606 for DPA1; and around 450 for DPB1. Because of strong linkage in the cohort, 5 or 6 DR-DQ haplotypes were treated as single units for association and clustering. Among a few hundred genotyped donors of the cohort, an average of around 240,000 unique TCR beta nucleotide sequences were sequenced per donor, roughly 20% of them non-productive.

The cohort comprised fewer than 700 healthy bone marrow donors. Cohort members were all nominally healthy when sampled, although unrecorded immune exposures were likely present. The donor was CMV seropositive and belonged to the group of 250 to 300 seropositive cohort members. A peripheral blood sample was collected from each donor, and TCR beta sequencing was performed on peripheral blood mononuclear cells. Genomic DNA was extracted from the blood cell samples with the Qiagen DNeasy Blood Extraction Kit. The CDR3 sequence holds 16 residues, the cysteine and phenylalanine included. Only CDR3 DNA is held: 48 bases, read in frame from base 1. CDR1 is given as KGHSH and CDR2 as LQKENI, both from the germline V gene. V gives up 6 bases and J gives up 0 bases, and the segment between their germline ends measures 15 bases. Broader findings and caveats from the paper: Because HLA typing was missing for some donors at each locus, association tests included only the typed subset. CMV serostatus was the only immune exposure information available for the cohort. Linkage disequilibrium might explain the correlated functional status among segregating V segments, but an unknown experimental factor could not be ruled out. In this cohort, only TCR beta chains were sequenced, and detectable features were limited by the absence of alpha or paired-chain data. The presence/absence analyses assumed that sequencing depth was roughly uniform across donors, and that assumption may not be true. In an earlier analysis of 450 to 750 of the donors, most TCR beta V segments appeared in productive rearrangements about 87% or about 30% of the time, broadly matching IMGT annotations. A cluster of highly shared sequence variants was judged likely to be a technical artifact of the sequencing pipeline. Compared with the 666-donor mean, donors in an Asian-associated ancestry cluster had fewer N-insertions in productive TCRs, according to a later genetic analysis. The 87-base-pair reads could not distinguish some IMGT-functional V segments, including TRBV6-2 and TRBV6-3, so those segments were excluded. Three of the identified cytomegalovirus-associated TCR beta chains were confirmed in vitro to be specific for cytomegalovirus antigens. The authors suggested that the approach could potentially be extended to other disease states and immunological phenotypes. A further reported finding was that TCR beta sequences accurately predicted the HLA-A and HLA-B alleles for most subjects in the first cohort. Most TCR sequences were seen in very few donors, while some public TCRs were found in many individuals. A later genetic analysis associated a missense DCLRE1C variant with V-gene and J-gene trimming of TCR beta chains, and an independent cohort replicated the association. When HLA alleles, especially DR and DQ, strongly co-occurred, TCR associations were difficult to assign to individual alleles. In a later analysis, TCR association rates were found to vary across HLA loci, with the most associated TCRs seen for DRB1 alleles and the fewest for HLA-C alleles. A later analysis found that HLA-associated TCR beta chains were more clonally expanded and had lower generation probabilities than equally common non-associated chains. Cytomegalovirus status was reported to be diagnosed by the classifier with high specificity and sensitivity in both the original and validation cohorts. In a later analysis, some 18,000 TCR beta sequences were associated with specific HLA alleles at a false discovery rate of 0.05. A later analysis found that most CMV-associated TCR beta chains appeared HLA-restricted, with HLA associations seemingly driven largely by CMV exposure. About 17 rarely observed V segments, including chromosome 9 orphons, were excluded from the earlier analysis of several hundred of the donors because counts were too low. The study listed 150 to 200 TCR beta chains as associated with cytomegalovirus. Several of the top co-occurrence clusters appeared to be linked to parvovirus B19, influenza, CMV and Epstein-Barr virus, according to a later analysis.

The receptor library was made with the immunoSEQ multiplex PCR assay. For the multiplex PCR, a mixture combining 60 forward primers for TCR Vbeta segments and 13 reverse primers for TCR Jbeta segments was used. Amplification of the CDR3 region of rearranged TCR beta genes was performed with a multiplex PCR assay on genomic DNA. The Illumina HiSeq System was used to sequence the amplified TCR beta libraries as 87-base-pair reads. For the original study's pipeline: A later analysis tallied some 79 million unique TCR beta chains across the approximately 670 repertoires, and about 10 million of those chains were shared by two or more donors. To remove PCR and sequencing errors, raw reads were error-corrected and collapsed into unique sequences using a nearest-neighbor algorithm that merged closely related sequences. To assign V, D and J gene segments, CDR3 sequences were aligned to IMGT reference sequences. For a sequence to be retained, a match of at least six nucleotides was required to both a V gene segment and a J gene segment. Rearrangements were called productive when the CDR3 lacked stop codons and stayed in frame with V and J; all others were non-productive. CDR3 was defined according to IMGT convention as the region running from the second conserved V-encoded cysteine to the conserved J-encoded phenylalanine. The earlier analysis of 550 to 650 of the donors excluded any sequence lacking an unambiguous match to a single V gene segment. In an earlier analysis of several hundred of the donors, V segments were called functional above 56.7% productive rearrangements and were called segregating when the between-donor standard deviation exceeded 5%. A statistical classification framework was developed to diagnose cytomegalovirus status using the catalog of TCR beta chain sequences. A later analysis assigned V and J genes by comparing TCR nucleotide sequences with IMGT/GENE-DB human TR gene sequences. The TCRdist pipeline was used in a later analysis to assign CDR3 sequences and most-parsimonious VDJ recombination scenarios. In a later analysis, every TCR beta chain was defined by the combination of its CDR3 amino acid sequence and its V-gene family, and reads without a unique V-gene family were dropped. A later analysis removed 500 to 650 highly shared, low-generation-probability nucleotide sequences to deal with suspected cross-contamination and a sequencing artifact. In a later analysis, a clonal expansion index was calculated for each public chain from normalized within-repertoire ranks of inferred template counts. In a later analysis, generation probabilities were computed using a VDJ recombination model fitted to out-of-frame rearrangements, and the results were checked against IGoR. In a later analysis, TCR-TCR, TCR-HLA and TCR-CMV co-occurrence was scored with hypergeometric tests, and a repertoire-size bias correction was applied to TCR pairs. A later analysis estimated false discovery rates by permuting HLA or CMV assignments 20 times. In a later analysis, co-occurring TCRs were grouped using DBSCAN, with TCRdist sequence similarity added in when clustering inside HLA-allele-positive subsets. Repertoires with fewer than 30,000 or more than 120,000 public chains were left out of co-occurrence clustering, as were a handful of repertoires with anomalous nucleotide sharing. TCRdb mirrors the immuneACCESS table, restricted to in-frame sequences. Some clones are absent from its copies; in checked studies, under half trace to an unresolved V gene, and the reason for the others is unknown. V, J and clone size were drawn from that table, and D and trimming were deduced from the DNA. Here the sample has about 210,000 clones; approximately 82% occur a single time. The top ten clonotypes cover roughly 10% of the sample.

The chain was built from TRBV18 and TRBJ1-3; no D gene is confidently identified. The receptor's source is a woman in her fifties or sixties in good health and CMV-seropositive. The sequenced material came from PBMCs. The nucleotide sequence is given as TGTGCCAGCTCGTCCTCCTGGACTGCCTCTGGAAACACCATATATTTT. The resulting protein is CASSSSWTASGNTIYF.